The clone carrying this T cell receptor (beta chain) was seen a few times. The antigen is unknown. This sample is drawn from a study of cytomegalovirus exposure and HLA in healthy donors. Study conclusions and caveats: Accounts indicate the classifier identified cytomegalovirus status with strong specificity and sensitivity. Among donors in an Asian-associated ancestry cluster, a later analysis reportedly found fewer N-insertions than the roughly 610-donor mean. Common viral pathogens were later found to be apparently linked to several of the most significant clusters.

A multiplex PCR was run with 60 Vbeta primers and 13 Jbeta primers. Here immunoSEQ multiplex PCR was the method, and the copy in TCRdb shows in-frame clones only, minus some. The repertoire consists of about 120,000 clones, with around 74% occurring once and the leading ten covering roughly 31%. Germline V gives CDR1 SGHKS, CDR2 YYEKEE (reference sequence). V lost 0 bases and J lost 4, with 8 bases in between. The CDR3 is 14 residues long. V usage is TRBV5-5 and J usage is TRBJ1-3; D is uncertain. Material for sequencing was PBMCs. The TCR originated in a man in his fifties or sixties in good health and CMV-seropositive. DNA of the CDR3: TGTGCCAGCAGCTTGGGAGGGCTCGGAAACACCATATATTTT. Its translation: CASSLGGLGNTIYF.